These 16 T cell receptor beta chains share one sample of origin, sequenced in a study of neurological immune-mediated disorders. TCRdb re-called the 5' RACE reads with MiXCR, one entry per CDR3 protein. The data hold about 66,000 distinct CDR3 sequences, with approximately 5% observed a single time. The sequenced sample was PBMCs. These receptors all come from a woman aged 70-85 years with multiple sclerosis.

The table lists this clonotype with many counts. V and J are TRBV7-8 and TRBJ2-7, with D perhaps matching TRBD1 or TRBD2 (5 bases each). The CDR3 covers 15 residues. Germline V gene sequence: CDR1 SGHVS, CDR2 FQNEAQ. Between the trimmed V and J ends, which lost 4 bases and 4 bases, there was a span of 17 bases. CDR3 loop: CASSYKGPGPYEQYF. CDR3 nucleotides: TGTGCCAGCAGCTACAAGGGGCCGGGACCATACGAGCAGTACTTC. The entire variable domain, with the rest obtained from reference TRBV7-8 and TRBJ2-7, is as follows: GAGVSQSPRYKVAKRGQDVALRCDPISGHVSLFWYQQALGQGPEFLTYFQNEAQLDKSGLPSDRFFAERPEGSVSTLKIQRTQQEDSAVYLCASSYKGPGPYEQYFGPGTRLTVT.

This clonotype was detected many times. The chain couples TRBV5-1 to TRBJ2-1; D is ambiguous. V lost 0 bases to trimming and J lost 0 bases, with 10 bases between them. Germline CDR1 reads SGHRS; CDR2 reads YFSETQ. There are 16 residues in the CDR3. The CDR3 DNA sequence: TGCGCCAGCAGCTTGGAGGGCTGGAGCTCCTACAATGAGCAGTTCTTC. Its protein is CASSLEGWSSYNEQFF.

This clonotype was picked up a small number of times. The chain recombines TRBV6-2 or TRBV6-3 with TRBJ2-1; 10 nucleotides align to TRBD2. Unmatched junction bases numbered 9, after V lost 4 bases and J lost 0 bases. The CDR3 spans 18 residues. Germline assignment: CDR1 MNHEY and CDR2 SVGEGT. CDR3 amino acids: CASSWLAGAYDSYNEQFF. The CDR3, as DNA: TGTGCCAGCAGTTGGCTAGCGGGGGCATACGACTCCTACAATGAGCAGTTCTTC.

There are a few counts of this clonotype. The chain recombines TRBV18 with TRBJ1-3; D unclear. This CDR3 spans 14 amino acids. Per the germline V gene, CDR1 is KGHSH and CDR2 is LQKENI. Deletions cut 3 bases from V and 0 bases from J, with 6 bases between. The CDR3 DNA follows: TGTGCCAGCTCACCTCAAGACTCTGGAAACACCATATATTTT. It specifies CASSPQDSGNTIYF.

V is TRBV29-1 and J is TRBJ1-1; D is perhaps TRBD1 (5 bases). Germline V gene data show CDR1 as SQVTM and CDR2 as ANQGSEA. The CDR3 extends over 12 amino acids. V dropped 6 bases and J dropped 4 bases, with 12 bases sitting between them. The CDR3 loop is CSVRQGGTEAFF. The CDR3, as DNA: TGCAGCGTACGTCAGGGTGGCACTGAAGCTTTCTTT.

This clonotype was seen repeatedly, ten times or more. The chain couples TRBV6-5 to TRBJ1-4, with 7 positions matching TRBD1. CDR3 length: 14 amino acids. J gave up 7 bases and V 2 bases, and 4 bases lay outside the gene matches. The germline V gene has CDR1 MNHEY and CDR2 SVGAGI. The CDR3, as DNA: TGTGCCAGCAGTTACGGCAAGGGGGCTGAAAAACTGTTTTTT. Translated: CASSYGKGAEKLFF.

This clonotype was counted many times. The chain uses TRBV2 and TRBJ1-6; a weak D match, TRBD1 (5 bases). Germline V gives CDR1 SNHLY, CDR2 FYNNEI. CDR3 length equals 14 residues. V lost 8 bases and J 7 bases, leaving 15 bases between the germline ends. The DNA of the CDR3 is TGTGCCAGCCGAGGAGGGGCAGGGAATTCACCCCTCCACTTT. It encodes CASRGGAGNSPLHF.

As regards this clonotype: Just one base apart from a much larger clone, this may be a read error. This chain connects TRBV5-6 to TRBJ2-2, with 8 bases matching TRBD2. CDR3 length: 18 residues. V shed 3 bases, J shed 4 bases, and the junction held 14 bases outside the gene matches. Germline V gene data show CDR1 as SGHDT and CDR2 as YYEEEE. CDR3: CASSSLREGGSFTGELFF. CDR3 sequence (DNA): TGTGCCAGCAGCTCCCTTCGGGAGGGAGGATCTTTCACCGGGGAGCTGTTTTTT.

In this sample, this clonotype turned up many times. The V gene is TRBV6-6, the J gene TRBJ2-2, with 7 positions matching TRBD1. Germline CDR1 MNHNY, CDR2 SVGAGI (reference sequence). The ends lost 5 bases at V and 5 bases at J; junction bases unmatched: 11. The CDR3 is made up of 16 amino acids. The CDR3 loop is CASSTLDRLGTGELFF. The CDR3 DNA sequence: TGTGCCAGCAGTACCCTGGACAGGTTAGGTACCGGGGAGCTGTTTTTT.

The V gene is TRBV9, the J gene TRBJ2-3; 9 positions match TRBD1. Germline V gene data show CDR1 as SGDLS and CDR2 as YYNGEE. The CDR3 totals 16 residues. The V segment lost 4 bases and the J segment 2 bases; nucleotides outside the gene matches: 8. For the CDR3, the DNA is TGTGCCAGCAGCCTCACCGGGACAGGGCACACAGATACGCAGTATTTT. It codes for CASSLTGTGHTDTQYF.

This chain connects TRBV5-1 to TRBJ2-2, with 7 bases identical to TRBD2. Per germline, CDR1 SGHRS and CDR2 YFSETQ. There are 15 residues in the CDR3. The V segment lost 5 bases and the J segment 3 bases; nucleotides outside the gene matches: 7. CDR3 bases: TGCGCCAGCAGTCGGCGGGAGACCCACACCGGGGAGCTGTTTTTT. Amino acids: CASSRRETHTGELFF.

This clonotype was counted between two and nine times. DNA for the CDR3: TGTGCCTGGAGCGGGGTGGCTAGCGTCTACAATGAGCAGTTCTTC. Translation gives CAWSGVASVYNEQFF. The chain joins TRBV30 to TRBJ2-1; a possible D gene is TRBD2 (6 bases). Germline CDR1 reads GTSNPN; CDR2 reads SVGIG (reference sequence). There are 15 residues in the CDR3. The V end lost 3 bases, the J end lost 3 bases, and 15 bases lay between the germline ends.

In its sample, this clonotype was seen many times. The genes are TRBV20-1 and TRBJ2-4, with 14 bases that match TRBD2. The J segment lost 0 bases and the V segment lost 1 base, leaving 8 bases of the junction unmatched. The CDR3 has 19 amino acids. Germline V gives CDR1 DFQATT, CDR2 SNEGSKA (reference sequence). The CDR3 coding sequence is TGCAGTGCTAGAGGGAGACTAGCGGGAGGGCCAAAAGCCAAAAACATTCAGTACTTC. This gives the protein CSARGRLAGGPKAKNIQYF.

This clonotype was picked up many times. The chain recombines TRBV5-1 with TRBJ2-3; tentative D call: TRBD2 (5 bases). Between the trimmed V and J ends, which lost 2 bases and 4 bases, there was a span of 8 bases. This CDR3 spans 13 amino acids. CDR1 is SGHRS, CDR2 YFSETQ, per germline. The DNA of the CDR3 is TGCGCCAGCAGCTTACTGGGAGCAGATACGCAGTATTTT. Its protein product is CASSLLGADTQYF.

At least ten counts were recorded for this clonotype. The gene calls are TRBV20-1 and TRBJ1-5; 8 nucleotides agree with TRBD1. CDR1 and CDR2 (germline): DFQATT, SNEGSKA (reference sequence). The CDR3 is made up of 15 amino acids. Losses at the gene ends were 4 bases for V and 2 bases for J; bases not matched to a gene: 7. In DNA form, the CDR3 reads TGCAGTGCTAACCCGGACAGGGCCGGCAATCAGCCCCAGCATTTT. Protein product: CSANPDRAGNQPQHF.

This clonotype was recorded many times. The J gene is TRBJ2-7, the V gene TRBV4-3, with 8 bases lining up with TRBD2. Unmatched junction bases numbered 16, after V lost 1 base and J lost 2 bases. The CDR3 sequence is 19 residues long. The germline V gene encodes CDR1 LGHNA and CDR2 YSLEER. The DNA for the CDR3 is TGCGCCAGCAGCCAAGGCTTATTATGGCGGGAGGAACCCACCTACGAGCAGTACTTC. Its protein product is CASSQGLLWREEPTYEQYF.